These 10 T cell receptor beta chains were all obtained from the same sample, sequenced in a study of CD8 T cells in Susac syndrome. Random hexamers primed reverse transcription of 0.5 to 1 ug RNA. TCRdb analysed the immunoSEQ multiplex PCR reads with MiXCR anew, one entry per CDR3 protein. The table records about 240,000 distinct CDR3 sequences, almost 97% of them present only once. Sequenced sample: CD4+ T cells from PBMCs. These receptors all come from a human donor with Susac syndrome.

The chain is built from TRBV20-1 and TRBJ1-2; D is unclear. Germline assignment: CDR1 DFQATT and CDR2 SNEGSKA (reference sequence). The germline V and J ends were trimmed by 3 bases and 7 bases, with 12 bases remaining between them. The CDR3 contains 12 residues. CDR3 sequence (DNA): TGCAGTGCTAGCCCCCCACTGGGTGGCTACACCTTC. Protein product: CSASPPLGGYTF.

This chain links TRBV2 with TRBJ2-1; D gene uncertain. The CDR3 has 13 residues. V was shortened by 9 bases and J by 7 bases, with 16 bases between the two germline ends. Germline-derived CDR1 and CDR2 are SNHLY and FYNNEI. The CDR3 loop is CASIVGRVNEQFF. The CDR3 region has the DNA TGTGCCAGTATAGTGGGTAGGGTTAATGAGCAGTTCTTC.

The chain is built from TRBV5-1 and TRBJ2-5; unclear D gene. The CDR3 loop spans 13 amino acids. Germline V gene data show CDR1 as SGHRS and CDR2 as YFSETQ. Trimming stripped 1 base from V and 5 bases from J, with 9 bases between. The CDR3 spells CASSLSPPETQYF. For the CDR3, the DNA is TGCGCCAGCAGCTTGTCCCCCCCCGAGACCCAGTACTTC.

The chain is built from TRBV5-1 and TRBJ2-7; D is undetermined. This CDR3 has 15 amino acids. Germline values: CDR1 SGHRS, CDR2 YFSETQ. The V and J ends lost 0 bases and 3 bases respectively, with 13 bases between them. The CDR3 sequence is CASSLASGPVYEQYF. The CDR3 DNA sequence: TGCGCCAGCAGCTTGGCCTCCGGGCCGGTCTACGAGCAGTACTTC. The entire variable domain, with the rest obtained from reference TRBV5-1 and TRBJ2-7, is as follows: KAGVTQTPRYLIKTRGQQVTLSCSPISGHRSVSWYQQTPGQGLQFLFEYFSETQRNKGNFPGRFSGRQFSNSRSEMNVSTLELGDSALYLCASSLASGPVYEQYFGPGTRLTVT.

Only a few counts were recorded for this clonotype. This chain links TRBV9 with TRBJ2-7; weak D call: TRBD1 (6 bases). CDR3 length equals 14 residues. V shed 4 bases and J shed 1 base, with 12 bases lying between them. The germline gives CDR1 SGDLS, CDR2 YYNGEE. As DNA, the CDR3 is TGTGCCAGCAGCCTTACAGGGTCTTCCTACGAGCAGTACTTC. Translated: CASSLTGSSYEQYF.

This clonotype was seen once. The genes are TRBV24-1 and TRBJ1-2, with D tentatively TRBD1 (6 bases). The V gene lost 8 bases and the J gene lost 4 bases, with 16 bases spanning the gap. CDR1 is KGHDR and CDR2 is SFDVKD in the germline V gene. The CDR3 spans 14 residues. CDR3 amino acids: CATTLTGGVYGYTF. The DNA for the CDR3 is TGTGCCACCACGTTGACAGGTGGGGTCTATGGCTACACCTTC.

The gene calls are TRBV18 and TRBJ2-1; 10 bases line up with TRBD2. V trimming: 0 bases; J trimming: 3 bases; junction bases outside the gene matches: 5. The CDR3 sequence is 17 residues long. CDR1 KGHSH and CDR2 LQKENI come from the germline V gene. The CDR3 spells CASSPPWTSGFYNEQFF. CDR3 bases: TGTGCCAGCTCACCACCTTGGACTAGCGGATTCTACAATGAGCAGTTCTTC.

The CDR3 here is CSAKGGGHTQYF. Written as DNA, the CDR3 is TGCAGTGCAAAAGGGGGTGGACATACGCAGTATTTT. The V and J genes are TRBV20-1 and TRBJ2-3; D may be TRBD1 (6 bases). Germline CDR1 and CDR2: DFQATT and SNEGSKA (reference sequence). This CDR3 contains 12 residues. V shed 6 bases and J shed 7 bases, with 14 bases lying between them.

J is TRBJ2-4 and V is TRBV27; no clear D. The CDR3 covers 13 residues. V was trimmed by 3 bases and J by 8 bases, leaving 11 bases between them. Germline V gives CDR1 MNHEY, CDR2 SMNVEV (reference sequence). The CDR3 nucleotides read TGTGCCAGCAGTTTTGGTTTATTGGACATTCAGTACTTC. It encodes CASSFGLLDIQYF.

V usage is TRBV28 and J usage is TRBJ2-3; D is undetermined. The CDR3 has 14 residues. The ends were cut back, 4 bases at V and 5 bases at J, with 13 bases in the middle. From germline, CDR1 is MDHEN and CDR2 SYDVKM. CDR3 bases: TGTGCCAGCAGTTCCGCTGGGGAAAGAGATACGCAGTATTTT. Its protein is CASSSAGERDTQYF.